What follows are 18 T cell receptor beta chains derived from one specimen sequenced in a study of T-cell memory formation after mild COVID-19. TCRdb re-called the 5' RACE reads with MiXCR, one entry per CDR3 protein. Seen here are approximately 560,000 distinct CDR3 sequences, 15% to 20% observed once, and the top ten hold about 7.4%. The sample taken for sequencing was PBMCs or a T cell subset sorted from them (not recorded which). These receptors all come from an adult woman who had mild COVID-19 (a few samples of this study predate the infection). Cell type and time point are not known.

This clonotype turned up a few times. The chain joins TRBV7-2 to TRBJ2-7; D not resolved. This CDR3 spans 11 amino acids. Trimming left V 6 bases short and J 7 bases short, with 10 bases between. Germline values: CDR1 SGHTA, CDR2 FQGNSA. This chain's CDR3 is CASSGQTEQYF. In DNA form, the CDR3 reads TGTGCCAGCAGTGGCCAGACGGAGCAGTACTTC.

The V call is TRBV6-6, the J call TRBJ1-1; a possible D gene is TRBD1 (5 bases). The V gene lost 0 bases and the J gene lost 4 bases, with 15 bases spanning the gap. This CDR3 has 16 amino acids. Per germline, CDR1 MNHNY and CDR2 SVGAGI (reference sequence). In DNA, the CDR3 is TGTGCCAGCAGTTACTCTTCGGGGGGTGTTCGCACTGAAGCTTTCTTT. Encoded protein: CASSYSSGGVRTEAFF.

This sequence joins TRBV4-1 and TRBJ1-2; D gene uncertain. V lost 4 bases and J lost 0, with 12 bases in between. The CDR3 loop spans 15 amino acids. The germline V gene has CDR1 MGHRA and CDR2 YSYEKL. Here the CDR3 reads CASSPTSGANYGYTF. The CDR3 DNA follows: TGCGCCAGCAGCCCCACGTCGGGCGCTAACTATGGCTACACCTTC.

This rearrangement joins TRBV30 to TRBJ2-3, with D possibly matching TRBD1 (5 bases). V shed 5 bases and J shed 2 bases, with 17 bases lying between them. Germline-derived CDR1 and CDR2 are GTSNPN and SVGIG (reference sequence). The CDR3 runs 15 residues. CDR3: CAWADSRFLTDTQYF. The CDR3 coding sequence is TGTGCCTGGGCCGACAGTCGATTCCTCACAGATACGCAGTATTTT.

The rearrangement joins TRBV4-1 to TRBJ2-5, with 10 bases lining up with TRBD1. This CDR3 is 14 amino acids long. CDR1 and CDR2 from the germline V gene are MGHRA and YSYEKL. Trimming at V came to 4 bases and at J to 4 bases, leaving 3 bases not matched to a gene. The CDR3 loop reads CASSPGQGPETQYF. The DNA of the CDR3 is TGCGCCAGCAGCCCGGGACAGGGGCCAGAGACCCAGTACTTC.

This clonotype was seen more than once but under ten times. This chain uses TRBV4-2 with TRBJ2-1; tentative D call: TRBD2 (7 bases). Germline CDR1 reads LGHNA; CDR2 reads YNFKEQ. CDR3 size: 16 residues. Trimming cost V 0 bases and J 4 bases, with 13 bases left between them. The DNA of the CDR3 is TGTGCCAGCAGCCAAGAAACAGGGAGGGCTTACAATGAGCAGTTCTTC. This codes for CASSQETGRAYNEQFF.

This clonotype has just a few counts. As DNA, the CDR3 is TGTGCCAGCAGCCCCGGACAGGCCCGTGGGCAGTACTTC. Its protein product is CASSPGQARGQYF. The chain is built from TRBV7-9 and TRBJ2-7; 7 bases line up with TRBD1. CDR1 is SEHNR, CDR2 FQNEAQ, per germline (reference sequence). V gave up 5 bases and J gave up 9 bases; unmatched junction bases: 10. CDR3 length: 13 residues. The entire variable domain, with the rest obtained from reference TRBV7-9 and TRBJ2-7, is as follows: DTGVSQNPRHKITKRGQNVTFRCDPISEHNRLYWYRQTLGQGPEFLTYFQNEAQLEKSRLLSDRFSAERPKGSFSTLEIQRTEQGDSAMYLCASSPGQARGQYFGPGTRLTVT.

This clonotype has more than one count but fewer than ten. The V gene is TRBV20-1, the J gene TRBJ2-5; D is perhaps TRBD2 (6 bases). Germline loops: CDR1 DFQATT, CDR2 SNEGSKA (reference sequence). Trimming took off 1 base at V and 2 bases at J, with 11 bases between the two ends. There are 14 residues in the CDR3. The CDR3 DNA reads TGCAGTGCTAGAGCCTCGGGACTGCAAGAGACCCAGTACTTC. Protein: CSARASGLQETQYF.

The CDR3 sequence is CSVGSGNQPQHF. The CDR3 DNA reads TGCAGCGTCGGTTCCGGCAATCAGCCCCAGCATTTT. The J gene is TRBJ1-5, the V gene TRBV29-1; D gene uncertain. Trimming removed 6 bases at V and 2 bases at J, with 8 bases between. This CDR3 has 12 amino acids. CDR1 and CDR2 from the germline V gene are SQVTM and ANQGSEA.

The chain links TRBV20-1 to TRBJ1-5; 10 bases map to TRBD1. The V segment lost 6 bases and the J segment 4 bases; nucleotides outside the gene matches: 18. The germline CDR1 and CDR2 sequences are DFQATT and SNEGSKA (reference sequence). The CDR3 is 18 residues long. Written as DNA, the CDR3 is TGCAGTGCCACAACCGGGACAGGGGAACAAAAACGAAATCAGCCCCAGCATTTT. It translates to CSATTGTGEQKRNQPQHF.

This clonotype was seen repeatedly, ten times or more. The chain links TRBV11-2 to TRBJ2-2; 10 bases match TRBD2. This CDR3 region has 18 residues. The V gene end was trimmed by 4 bases and the J gene end by 6 bases; junction bases not matched to a gene: 14. Germline CDR1 SGHAT, CDR2 FQNNGV. The CDR3 protein is CASSSQRESGRASGELFF. As DNA, the CDR3 is TGTGCCAGCAGCTCCCAAAGAGAAAGCGGGAGGGCATCCGGGGAGCTGTTTTTT.

V and J are TRBV18 and TRBJ2-7; no clear D gene. Trimming stripped 1 base from V and 2 bases from J, with 9 bases between. Germline V gene data show CDR1 as KGHSH and CDR2 as LQKENI. The CDR3 is made up of 14 amino acids. DNA for the CDR3: TGTGCCAGCTCACCACGGGGATCTCCCTACGAGCAGTACTTC. This sequence encodes CASSPRGSPYEQYF.

The chain has TRBV4-2 and TRBJ2-1; D not certain. The better agreement between TRBJ2-7 and the DNA end casts doubt on the J call. The CDR3 loop spans 12 amino acids. Germline CDR1 and CDR2: LGHNA and YNFKEQ. This CDR3 reads CASSQVGLEQYF. The CDR3 coding sequence is TGTGCCAGCAGCCAAGTAGGGCTCGAGCAGTACTTC.

V and J are TRBV4-3 and TRBJ2-2; possibly TRBD1 for D (6 bases). Germline loops: CDR1 LGHNA, CDR2 YSLEER. CDR3 length equals 15 residues. The V and J ends lost 0 bases and 3 bases respectively, with 8 bases between them. CDR3 region: CASSQEAGDTGELFF. CDR3 DNA: TGCGCCAGCAGCCAAGAGGCAGGGGACACCGGGGAGCTGTTTTTT.

The J gene is TRBJ2-1, the V gene TRBV20-1; D is possibly TRBD1 (6 bases). Germline CDR1 and CDR2: DFQATT and SNEGSKA (reference sequence). The V end lost 4 bases, the J end lost 5 bases, and 12 bases lay between the germline ends. The CDR3 runs to 13 residues. The CDR3 is CSATNRENNEQFF. The CDR3 DNA reads TGCAGTGCTACTAACAGGGAAAACAATGAGCAGTTCTTC.

The rearrangement uses TRBV6-5 and TRBJ2-1; maybe TRBD2 (7 bases). The J call is uncertain, as TRBJ2-5 better fits the DNA end. The CDR3 consists of 16 residues. CDR1 is MNHEY, CDR2 SVGAGI, per germline. In nucleotides, the CDR3 is TGTGCCAGCAGTTACTCGGTTCGGGGGGCTCAAGAGACCCAGTACTTC. Encoded protein: CASSYSVRGAQETQYF.

This clonotype was counted only a few times. J is TRBJ2-1 and V is TRBV11-2; 7 positions agree with TRBD2. CDR3 length equals 13 residues. V gave up 7 bases and J gave up 7 bases; unmatched junction bases: 7. Germline CDR1 SGHAT, CDR2 FQNNGV. The CDR3 sequence is CASTTMGGNEQFF. Written as DNA, the CDR3 is TGTGCCAGCACCACAATGGGAGGGAATGAGCAGTTCTTC.

This clonotype has more than one count but fewer than ten. V usage is TRBV12-3 or TRBV12-4 and J usage is TRBJ2-1, with 11 bases aligning to TRBD1. The J segment lost 9 bases and the V segment lost 5 bases, leaving 9 bases of the junction unmatched. This CDR3 region has 15 residues. CDR3 residues: CASSVRDRGWSEQFF. The DNA for the CDR3 is TGTGCCAGCAGTGTACGGGACAGGGGGTGGAGTGAGCAGTTCTTC.